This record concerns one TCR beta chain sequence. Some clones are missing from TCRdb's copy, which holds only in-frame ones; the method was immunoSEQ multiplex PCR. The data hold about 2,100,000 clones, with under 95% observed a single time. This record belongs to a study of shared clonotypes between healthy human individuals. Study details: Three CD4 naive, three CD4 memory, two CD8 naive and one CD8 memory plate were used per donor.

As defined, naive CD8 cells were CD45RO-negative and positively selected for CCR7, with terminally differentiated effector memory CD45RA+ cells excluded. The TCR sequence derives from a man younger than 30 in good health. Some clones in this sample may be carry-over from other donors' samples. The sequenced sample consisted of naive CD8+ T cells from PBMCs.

CDR3 nucleotides: TGTGCCAGCAGCTTAGTGGTTATTTGGGGGGGTTTTCGGGAGACCCAGTACTTC. It is translated as CASSLVVIWGGFRETQYF. The chain uses TRBV7-2 and TRBJ2-5; the match to TRBD2 covers 7 bases. V lost 1 base to trimming and J lost 5 bases; unmatched junction nucleotides: 16. The CDR3 is 18 amino acids. CDR1 is SGHTA, CDR2 FQGNSA, per germline.